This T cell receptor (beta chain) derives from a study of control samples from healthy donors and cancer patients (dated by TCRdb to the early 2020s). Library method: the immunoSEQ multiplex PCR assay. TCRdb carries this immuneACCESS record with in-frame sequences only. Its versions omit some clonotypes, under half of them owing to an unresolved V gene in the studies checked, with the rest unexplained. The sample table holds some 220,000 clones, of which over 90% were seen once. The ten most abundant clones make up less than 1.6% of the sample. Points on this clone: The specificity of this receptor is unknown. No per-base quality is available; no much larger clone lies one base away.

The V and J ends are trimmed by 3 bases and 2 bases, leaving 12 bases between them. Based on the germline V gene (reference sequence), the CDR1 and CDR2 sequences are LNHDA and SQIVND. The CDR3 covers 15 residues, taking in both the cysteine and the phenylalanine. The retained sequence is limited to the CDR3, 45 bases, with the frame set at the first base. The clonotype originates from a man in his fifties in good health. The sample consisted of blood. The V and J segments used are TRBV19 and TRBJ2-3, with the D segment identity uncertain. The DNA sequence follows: TGTGCCAGTAGTATGCGGTCGTCCGACACAGATACGCAGTATTTT. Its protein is CASSMRSSDTDTQYF.